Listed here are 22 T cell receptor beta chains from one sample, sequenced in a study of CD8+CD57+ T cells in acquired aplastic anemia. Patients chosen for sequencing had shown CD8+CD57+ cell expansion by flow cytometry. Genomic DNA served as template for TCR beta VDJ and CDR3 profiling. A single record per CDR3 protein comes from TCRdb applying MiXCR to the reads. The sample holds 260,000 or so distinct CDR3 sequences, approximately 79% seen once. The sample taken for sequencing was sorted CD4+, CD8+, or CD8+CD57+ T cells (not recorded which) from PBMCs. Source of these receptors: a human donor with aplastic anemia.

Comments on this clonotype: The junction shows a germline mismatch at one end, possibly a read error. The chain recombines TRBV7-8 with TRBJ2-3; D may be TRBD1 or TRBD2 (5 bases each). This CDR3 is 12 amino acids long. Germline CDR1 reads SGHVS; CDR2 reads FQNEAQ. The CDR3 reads CASSFHPDGTSF. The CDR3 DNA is TGTGCCAGCAGCTTTCATCCAGACGGGACGTCTTTT.

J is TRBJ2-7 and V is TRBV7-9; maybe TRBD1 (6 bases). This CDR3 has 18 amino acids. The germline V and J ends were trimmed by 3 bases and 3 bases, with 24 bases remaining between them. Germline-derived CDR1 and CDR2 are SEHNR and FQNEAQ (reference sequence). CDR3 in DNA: TGTGCCAGCAGCTTGACTGGGGGCGCCGACGCTGTCTACTACGAGCAGTACGTC. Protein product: CASSLTGGADAVYYEQYV.

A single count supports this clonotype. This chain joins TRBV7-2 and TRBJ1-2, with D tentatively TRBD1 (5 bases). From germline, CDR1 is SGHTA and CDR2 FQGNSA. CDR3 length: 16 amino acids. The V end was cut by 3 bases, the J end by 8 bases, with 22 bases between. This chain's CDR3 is CASSLERGGHTQGYTF. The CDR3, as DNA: TGTGCCAGCAGCTTGGAGAGGGGCGGGCACACGCAGGGCTACACCTTC.

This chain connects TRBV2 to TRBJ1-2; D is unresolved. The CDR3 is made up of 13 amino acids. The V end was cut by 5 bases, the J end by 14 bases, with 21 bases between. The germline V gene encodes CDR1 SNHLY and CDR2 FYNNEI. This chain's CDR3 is CASSQGLADDQTF. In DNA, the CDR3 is TGTGCCAGCAGTCAAGGCCTTGCAGATGACCAGACCTTC.

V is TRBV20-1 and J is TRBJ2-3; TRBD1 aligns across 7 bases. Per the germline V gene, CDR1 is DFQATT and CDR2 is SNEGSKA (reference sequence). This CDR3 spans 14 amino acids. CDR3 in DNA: TGCAGCGCGACCGGGACAGAAAACGGAGATACGCAGTATTTT. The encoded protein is CSATGTENGDTQYF.

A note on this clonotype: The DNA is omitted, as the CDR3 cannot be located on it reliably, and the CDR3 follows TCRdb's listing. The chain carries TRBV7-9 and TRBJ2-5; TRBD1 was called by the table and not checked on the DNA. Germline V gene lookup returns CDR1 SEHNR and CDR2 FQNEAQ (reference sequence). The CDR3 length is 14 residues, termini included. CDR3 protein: CASSLGPGELFFDF.

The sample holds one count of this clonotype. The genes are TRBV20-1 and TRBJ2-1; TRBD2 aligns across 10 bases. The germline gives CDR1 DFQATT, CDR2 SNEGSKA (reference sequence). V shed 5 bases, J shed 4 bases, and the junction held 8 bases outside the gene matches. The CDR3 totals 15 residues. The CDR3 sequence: CSADALAGEYNEQFF. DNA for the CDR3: TGCAGTGCTGACGCCCTAGCGGGAGAGTACAATGAGCAGTTCTTC.

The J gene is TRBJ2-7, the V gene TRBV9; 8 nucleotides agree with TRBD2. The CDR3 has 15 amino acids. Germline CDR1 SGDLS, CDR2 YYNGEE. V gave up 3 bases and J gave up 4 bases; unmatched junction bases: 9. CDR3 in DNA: TGTGCCAGCAGCGCCACGACGGGGGGGGAGTACGAGCAGTACTTC. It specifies CASSATTGGEYEQYF.

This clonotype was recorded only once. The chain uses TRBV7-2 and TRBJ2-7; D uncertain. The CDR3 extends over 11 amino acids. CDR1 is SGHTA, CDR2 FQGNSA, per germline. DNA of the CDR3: TGTGCCAGCAGCCCGGGCTACGAGCCGTATGTG. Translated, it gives CASSPGYEPYV.

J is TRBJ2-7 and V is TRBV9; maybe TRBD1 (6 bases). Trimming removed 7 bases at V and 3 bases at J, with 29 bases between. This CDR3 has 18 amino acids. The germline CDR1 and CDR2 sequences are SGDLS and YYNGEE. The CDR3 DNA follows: TGTGCCAGCGGAGGAGCTGGGAACAGGGTACCCTTGGACTACGAGCAGTACGTC. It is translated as CASGGAGNRVPLDYEQYV.

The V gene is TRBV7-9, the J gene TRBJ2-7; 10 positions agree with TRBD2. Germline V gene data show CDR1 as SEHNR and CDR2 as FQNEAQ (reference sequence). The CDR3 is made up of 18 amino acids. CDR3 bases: TGTGCCAGCAGCTTTCAAAGAAGCGGGGGGGCCGATTCCTACGAGCGGTACGTC. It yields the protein CASSFQRSGGADSYERYV.

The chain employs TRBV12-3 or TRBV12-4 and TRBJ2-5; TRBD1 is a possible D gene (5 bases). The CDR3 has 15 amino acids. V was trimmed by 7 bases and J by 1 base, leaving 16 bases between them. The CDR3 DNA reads TGTGCCAGCACGACCTTAGGGGTTAGCCAAGAGACCCAGTACTTC. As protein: CASTTLGVSQETQYF.

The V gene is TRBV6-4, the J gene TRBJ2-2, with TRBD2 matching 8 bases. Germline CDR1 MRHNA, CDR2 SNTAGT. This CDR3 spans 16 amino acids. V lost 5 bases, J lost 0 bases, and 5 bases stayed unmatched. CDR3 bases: TGTGCCAGCAGTAGCGGGAGTCCCCCGAACACCGGGGAGCTGTTTTTT. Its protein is CASSSGSPPNTGELFF.

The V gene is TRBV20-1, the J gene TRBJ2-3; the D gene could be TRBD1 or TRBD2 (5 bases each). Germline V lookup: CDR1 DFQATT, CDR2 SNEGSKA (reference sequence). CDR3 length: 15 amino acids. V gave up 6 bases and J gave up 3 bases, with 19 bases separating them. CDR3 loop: CSARSWGRGTDTQYF. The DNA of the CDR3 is TGCAGTGCCAGAAGTTGGGGACGCGGGACAGATACGCAGTATTTT.

CDR3 in DNA: TGTGCCAGGGTCGACGGGGGCACAGATACGCAGTATTTT. Translating gives CARVDGGTDTQYF. The chain links TRBV6-4 to TRBJ2-3; perhaps TRBD2 as D (5 bases). Germline V CDR1 and CDR2: MRHNA, SNTAGT. V shed 9 bases and J shed 1 base, with 11 bases lying between them. The CDR3 covers 13 residues.

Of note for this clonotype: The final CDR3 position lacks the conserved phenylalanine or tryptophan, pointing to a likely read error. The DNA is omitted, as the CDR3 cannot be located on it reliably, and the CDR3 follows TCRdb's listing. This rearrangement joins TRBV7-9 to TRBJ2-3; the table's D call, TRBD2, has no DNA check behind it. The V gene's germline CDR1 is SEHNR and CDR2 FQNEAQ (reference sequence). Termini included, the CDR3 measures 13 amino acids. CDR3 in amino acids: CASSFQGSGRKDE.

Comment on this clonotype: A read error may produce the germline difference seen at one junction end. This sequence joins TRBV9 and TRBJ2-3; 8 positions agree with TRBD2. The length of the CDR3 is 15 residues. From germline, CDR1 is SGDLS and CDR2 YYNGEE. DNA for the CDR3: TGTGCCAGCGGCGTAGCGGGAAAGATTCAGTACTTCCAGTATTTT. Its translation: CASGVAGKIQYFQYF.

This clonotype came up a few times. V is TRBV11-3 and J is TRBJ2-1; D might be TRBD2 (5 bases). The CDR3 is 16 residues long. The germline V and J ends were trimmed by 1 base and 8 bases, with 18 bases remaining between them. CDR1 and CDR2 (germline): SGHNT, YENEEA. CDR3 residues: CASSLGLGDGQDEQFF. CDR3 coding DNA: TGTGCCAGCAGCTTAGGTCTGGGAGACGGTCAGGATGAGCAGTTCTTC.

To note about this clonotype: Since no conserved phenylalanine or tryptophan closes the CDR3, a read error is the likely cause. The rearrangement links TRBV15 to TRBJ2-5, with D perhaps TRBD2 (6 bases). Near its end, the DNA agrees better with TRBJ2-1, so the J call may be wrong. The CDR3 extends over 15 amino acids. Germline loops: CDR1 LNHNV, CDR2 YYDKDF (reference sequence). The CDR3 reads CATSRGSQEGTEQFV. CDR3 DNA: TGTGCCACCAGCAGAGGCAGCCAGGAGGGGACCGAGCAGTTCGTC.

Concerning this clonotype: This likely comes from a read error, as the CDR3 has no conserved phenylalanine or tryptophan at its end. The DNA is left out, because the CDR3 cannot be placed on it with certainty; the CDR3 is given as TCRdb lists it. The CDR3 protein is CASSLVPGELWL. V usage is TRBV7-8 and J usage is TRBJ2-2. The V gene's germline CDR1 is SGHVS and CDR2 FQNEAQ. Including both end residues, the CDR3 is 12 amino acids long.

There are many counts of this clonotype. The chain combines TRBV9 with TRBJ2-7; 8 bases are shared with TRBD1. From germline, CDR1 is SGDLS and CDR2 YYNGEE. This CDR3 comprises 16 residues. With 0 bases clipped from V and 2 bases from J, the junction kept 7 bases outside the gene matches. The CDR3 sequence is CASSVGGTGLTYEQYF. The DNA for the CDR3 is TGTGCCAGCAGCGTAGGAGGGACAGGCCTTACCTACGAGCAGTACTTC.

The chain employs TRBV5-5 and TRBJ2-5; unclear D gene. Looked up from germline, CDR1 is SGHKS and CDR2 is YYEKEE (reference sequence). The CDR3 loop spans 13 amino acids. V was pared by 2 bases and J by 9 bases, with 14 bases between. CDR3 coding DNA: TGTGCCAGCAGCTTAGACTTTCTCTCGGCCCAGTACTTC. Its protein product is CASSLDFLSAQYF.